This TCR beta chain was sequenced during a study of T cells in Graves' hyperthyroidism and ophthalmopathy. Study-level information: Peripheral blood was collected at initial diagnosis, before any treatment.

Germline V CDR1 and CDR2: LGHDT, YNNKEL (reference sequence). There are 14 residues in the CDR3. The V end was cut by 4 bases, the J end by 8 bases, with 15 bases between. Diagnoses rested on clinical symptoms, serum thyroxine and TRAb, thyroid ultrasound and orbital computed tomography. Study-level findings and limits: The model anticipated ophthalmopathy a median about six months pre-onset. Blood shared most expanded thyroid clonotypes above 0.001.

RNA transcripts yielded amplified TCR beta CDR3 regions. TCR CDR3 underwent first-round RT-PCR with the HTBI primer set. TCRdb called the multiplex PCR reads again in MiXCR, with one record for every CDR3 protein. The sample records over 250,000 distinct CDR3 sequences, under 30% being singletons. In its sample, this clonotype was seen many times. Its target is unknown. The sample consisted of blood. This TCR was recovered from a man in his forties or fifties with Graves' hyperthyroidism that later progressed to Graves' ophthalmopathy. The genes are TRBV3-1 and TRBJ1-5, with D perhaps TRBD1 (6 bases). CDR3 region: CASSPAGAQEPQHF. CDR3 nucleotide sequence: TGTGCCAGCAGCCCCGCGGGGGCGCAAGAGCCCCAGCATTTT.